Below, 27 T cell receptor beta chains from the same sample are listed, as sequenced in a study of shared clonotypes between healthy human individuals. CD45RO-negative, CCR7-positively selected cells formed the naive CD8 fraction, excluding terminally differentiated effector memory CD45RA+ cells. Generated by immunoSEQ multiplex PCR, the TCRdb table keeps only in-frame clones and is missing some. This sample carries approximately 2,000,000 clones, around 93% of them seen once, and the ten largest clones take over 1.5%. The sequencing input was naive CD8+ T cells from PBMCs. These receptors were obtained from a man younger than 35 in good health. Some clones in this sample may be carry-over from other donors' samples.

The genes are TRBV19 and TRBJ2-5; D might be TRBD2 (6 bases). The CDR3 sequence is 16 residues long. CDR1 is LNHDA, CDR2 SQIVND, per germline (reference sequence). Trimming took off 5 bases at V and 5 bases at J, with 21 bases between the two ends. CDR3 amino acids: CASSPLEGRLGETQYF. CDR3 nucleotide sequence: TGTGCCAGTAGTCCTTTGGAGGGACGATTAGGGGAGACCCAGTACTTC. Full variable domain (remainder filled in from reference TRBV19 and TRBJ2-5): DGGITQSPKYLFRKEGQNVTLSCEQNLNHDAMYWYRQDPGQGLRLIYYSQIVNDFQKGDIAEGYSVSREKKESFPLTVTSAQKNPTAFYLCASSPLEGRLGETQYFGPGTRLLVL.

The rearrangement links TRBV28 to TRBJ2-7, with 15 bases fitting TRBD2. The CDR3 sequence is 16 residues long. Germline lookup yields CDR1 MDHEN and CDR2 SYDVKM. V was pared by 7 bases and J by 3 bases, with 7 bases of the junction left unmatched. CDR3 DNA sequence: TGTGCCAGCACCGCGGGACTAGCGGGAGGCAACTACGAGCAGTACTTC. Protein sequence: CASTAGLAGGNYEQYF. The full variable domain, its missing parts supplied by reference TRBV28 and TRBJ2-7, is DVKVTQSSRYLVKRTGEKVFLECVQDMDHENMFWYRQDPGLGLRLIYFSYDVKMKEKGDIPEGYSVSREKKERFSLILESASTNQTSMYLCASTAGLAGGNYEQYFGPGTRLTVT.

This chain's CDR3 is CASSPRSVSGNTIYF. The CDR3 DNA reads TGTGCCAGCAGTCCACGGAGTGTCTCTGGAAACACCATATATTTT. The V and J genes are TRBV9 and TRBJ1-3; D remains ambiguous. The germline V and J ends were trimmed by 5 bases and 0 bases, with 12 bases remaining between them. This CDR3 contains 15 residues. Germline lookup yields CDR1 SGDLS and CDR2 YYNGEE.

This chain joins TRBV5-6 and TRBJ1-2, with a tentative D call TRBD1 (5 bases). V was clipped by 2 bases and J by 4 bases, with 15 bases between them. From germline, CDR1 is SGHDT and CDR2 YYEEEE. This CDR3 has 15 amino acids. The CDR3 DNA sequence: TGTGCCAGCAGCTTTGGGGCAGGGACCGGCTATGGCTACACCTTC. Translated: CASSFGAGTGYGYTF.

The chain employs TRBV7-8 and TRBJ1-5, with TRBD1 matching over 9 bases. This CDR3 has 16 residues. After removal of 5 bases from V and 6 bases from J, the junction contained 11 bases not matched to a gene. The germline V gene encodes CDR1 SGHVS and CDR2 FQNEAQ. The CDR3 protein is CASSRTIGTGFQPQHF. The CDR3 DNA reads TGTGCCAGCAGCCGTACGATCGGGACAGGGTTTCAGCCCCAGCATTTT.

This clone was recorded once. The rearrangement joins TRBV30 to TRBJ1-2; no firm D call. CDR1 and CDR2 (germline): GTSNPN, SVGIG (reference sequence). The CDR3 extends over 12 amino acids. V lost 0 bases, J lost 7 bases, and 9 bases lay in between. CDR3 nucleotide sequence: TGTGCCTGGAGTGTAAACGACCCTGGCTACACCTTC. This gives the protein CAWSVNDPGYTF.

The chain combines TRBV2 with TRBJ2-1, with 7 bases matching TRBD2. The CDR3 totals 17 residues. Germline lookup yields CDR1 SNHLY and CDR2 FYNNEI. V was pared by 5 bases and J by 3 bases, with 13 bases of the junction left unmatched. Here the CDR3 DNA reads TGTGCCAGCAGTAACCTTAGCGGGCGCCACATCTACAATGAGCAGTTCTTC. This encodes CASSNLSGRHIYNEQFF.

The chain recombines TRBV28 with TRBJ2-7; TRBD2 might be the D (5 bases). The germline gives CDR1 MDHEN, CDR2 SYDVKM. CDR3 length: 13 residues. Trimming cost V 7 bases and J 4 bases, with 14 bases left between them. The CDR3, as DNA: TGTGCCAGCACTACCCGTAGGACTTACGAGCAGTACTTC. It specifies CASTTRRTYEQYF. The complete variable domain, with remaining parts taken from reference TRBV28 and TRBJ2-7, reads DVKVTQSSRYLVKRTGEKVFLECVQDMDHENMFWYRQDPGLGLRLIYFSYDVKMKEKGDIPEGYSVSREKKERFSLILESASTNQTSMYLCASTTRRTYEQYFGPGTRLTVT.

The chain combines TRBV6-6 with TRBJ1-6, with D possibly TRBD1 on 5 matching bases. The length of the CDR3 is 13 residues. Germline assignment: CDR1 MNHNY and CDR2 SVGAGI (reference sequence). V dropped 10 bases and J dropped 4 bases, with 11 bases sitting between them. In DNA form, the CDR3 reads TGTGCCATGTCCGACAGATATAATTCACCCCTCCACTTT. This sequence encodes CAMSDRYNSPLHF.

As to this clone: The germline gene is not matched at one end of the junction; a read error may be the cause. The CDR3 loop reads CASSVGQGAGYTF. The CDR3 DNA follows: TGTGCCAGCAGTGTAGGACAGGGGGCTGGCTACACCTTC. The chain couples TRBV9 to TRBJ1-2; 11 nucleotides agree with TRBD1. The CDR3 has 13 residues. Germline V gene data show CDR1 as SGDLS and CDR2 as YYNGEE.

The chain joins TRBV5-4 to TRBJ1-4, with TRBD1 identical over 10 bases. V shed 4 bases and J 8 bases; nucleotides not matched to a gene: 8. There are 15 residues in the CDR3. The germline gives CDR1 SGHNT, CDR2 YYREEE (reference sequence). The CDR3 sequence: CASSQAGQGYEKLFF. CDR3 DNA sequence: TGTGCCAGCAGCCAGGCGGGACAGGGGTACGAAAAACTGTTTTTT.

V usage is TRBV2 and J usage is TRBJ2-3; 13 nucleotides agree with TRBD2. Germline V gene data show CDR1 as SNHLY and CDR2 as FYNNEI. V lost 10 bases and J lost 1; bases outside the gene matches: 14. The CDR3 runs 18 residues. The CDR3 region is CATALAGGPGGGTDTQYF. Written as DNA, the CDR3 is TGTGCCACCGCACTAGCGGGAGGGCCGGGTGGCGGCACAGATACGCAGTATTTT. Full variable domain (remainder filled in from reference TRBV2 and TRBJ2-3): EPEVTQTPSHQVTQMGQEVILRCVPISNHLYFYWYRQILGQKVEFLVSFYNNEISEKSEIFDDQFSVERPDGSNFTLKIRSTKLEDSAMYFCATALAGGPGGGTDTQYFGPGTRLTVL.

The DNA for the CDR3 is TGTGCCAGCTCACCAATCCGAGGGAGGAACTCCTACAATGAGCAGTTCTTC. Translation: CASSPIRGRNSYNEQFF. V gene TRBV18 combines with J gene TRBJ2-1; a possible D gene is TRBD2 (6 bases). Germline V gene lookup returns CDR1 KGHSH and CDR2 LQKENI. The V end lost 2 bases, the J end lost 0 bases, and 14 bases lay between the germline ends. This CDR3 has 17 residues.

The chain has TRBV6-1 and TRBJ2-4, with TRBD1 as a possible D gene (7 bases). Germline-derived CDR1 and CDR2 are MNHNS and SASEGT. The CDR3 totals 13 residues. The V gene lost 2 bases and the J gene lost 8 bases, with 10 bases spanning the gap. This chain's CDR3 is CASSESRGDIQYF. In DNA form, the CDR3 reads TGTGCCAGCAGTGAATCCAGGGGGGACATTCAGTACTTC.

The V and J genes are TRBV11-2 and TRBJ2-5; D ambiguous. The germline gives CDR1 SGHAT, CDR2 FQNNGV. V was pared by 1 base and J by 5 bases, with 8 bases between. The CDR3 contains 13 residues. The CDR3 here is CASSLGNWETQYF. In DNA, the CDR3 is TGTGCCAGCAGCTTAGGCAATTGGGAGACCCAGTACTTC.

V gene TRBV7-9 combines with J gene TRBJ2-1, with 7 bases matching TRBD1. The CDR3 has 16 amino acids. J was trimmed by 1 base and V by 4 bases; bases with no gene match: 7. In germline, CDR1 is SEHNR, CDR2 FQNEAQ (reference sequence). CDR3 protein: CASSYPDRESYNEQFF. Here the CDR3 DNA reads TGTGCCAGCAGCTACCCCGACAGGGAGTCCTACAATGAGCAGTTCTTC.

This chain links TRBV5-1 with TRBJ1-5; the D is unclear. The germline CDR1 and CDR2 sequences are SGHRS and YFSETQ. CDR3 length: 17 residues. V gave up 4 bases and J gave up 0 bases, with 17 bases separating them. In nucleotides, the CDR3 is TGCGCCAGCAGCCTGGAACCACCAGTGGATAGCAATCAGCCCCAGCATTTT. Its protein is CASSLEPPVDSNQPQHF.

The V call is TRBV15, the J call TRBJ2-3, with TRBD1 matching over 7 bases. In germline, CDR1 is LNHNV, CDR2 YYDKDF (reference sequence). This CDR3 has 13 amino acids. The trim removed 10 bases at V and 1 base at J, leaving 5 bases unmatched. The CDR3 DNA reads as TGTGCCAGCGGACAGGCACGCACAGATACGCAGTATTTT. This codes for CASGQARTDTQYF. The complete variable domain, with remaining parts taken from reference TRBV15 and TRBJ2-3, reads DAMVIQNPRYQVTQFGKPVTLSCSQTLNHNVMYWYQQKSSQAPKLLFHYYDKDFNNEADTPDNFQSRRPNTSFCFLDIRSPGLGDTAMYLCASGQARTDTQYFGPGTRLTVL.

The chain couples TRBV27 to TRBJ2-5; 8 nucleotides match TRBD1. V dropped 6 bases and J dropped 5; count of bases not matched to a gene: 8. This CDR3 spans 14 amino acids. Looked up from germline, CDR1 is MNHEY and CDR2 is SMNVEV (reference sequence). CDR3 sequence reads: CASRLTGVFETQYF. As DNA, the CDR3 is TGTGCCAGCAGACTGACAGGGGTCTTCGAGACCCAGTACTTC.

The V gene is TRBV19, the J gene TRBJ1-5; a possible D gene is TRBD1 (5 bases). Germline V gene lookup returns CDR1 LNHDA and CDR2 SQIVND (reference sequence). The V end was cut by 9 bases, the J end by 0 bases, with 21 bases between. The CDR3 runs 17 residues. The chain's CDR3 is CASKPPGHGYSNQPQHF. CDR3 DNA: TGTGCCAGCAAACCCCCGGGGCACGGTTATAGCAATCAGCCCCAGCATTTT.

This clone was found once. The gene calls are TRBV5-6 and TRBJ1-2, with D hard to call. V shed 0 bases and J shed 1 base, with 10 bases lying between them. Germline CDR1 and CDR2: SGHDT and YYEEEE. The CDR3 consists of 15 residues. CDR3 nucleotide sequence: TGTGCCAGCAGCTTGGCGGCAGGAATTAACTATGGCTACACCTTC. This translates into CASSLAAGINYGYTF.

The count of this clone is one. The V call is TRBV2, the J call TRBJ2-7, with 8 bases matching TRBD1. The CDR3 has 13 residues. The germline CDR1 and CDR2 sequences are SNHLY and FYNNEI. With V trimmed by 7 bases and J by 3 bases, 5 bases remained unmatched. Here the CDR3 reads CASTAGGSYEQYF. CDR3 sequence (DNA): TGTGCCAGCACGGCAGGGGGCAGCTACGAGCAGTACTTC.

V is TRBV9 and J is TRBJ2-2; D unclear. CDR3 size: 15 residues. CDR1 and CDR2 from the germline V gene are SGDLS and YYNGEE. V was pared by 0 bases and J by 3 bases, with 9 bases between. The CDR3 coding sequence is TGTGCCAGCAGCGTAGATGACGGTGACACCGGGGAGCTGTTTTTT. It encodes CASSVDDGDTGELFF.

DNA for the CDR3: TGTGCCAGCAGTATACTCTACGAGCAGTACTTC. Protein sequence: CASSILYEQYF. This chain joins TRBV27 and TRBJ2-7; no definite D call. Germline CDR1 reads MNHEY; CDR2 reads SMNVEV (reference sequence). The CDR3 is 11 residues long. Deletions cut 5 bases from V and 3 bases from J, with 5 bases between.

This chain uses TRBV11-2 with TRBJ2-1, with unresolved D. V was pared by 0 bases and J by 3 bases, with 9 bases between. This CDR3 has 15 residues. Germline CDR1 reads SGHAT; CDR2 reads FQNNGV. CDR3 bases: TGTGCCAGCAGCTTAGAAGCCACCGACTACAATGAGCAGTTCTTC. Encoded protein: CASSLEATDYNEQFF.

Comments on this clone: This sample also contains other DNA sequences that code for the same CDR3. The rearrangement links TRBV19 to TRBJ1-1; no clear D gene. The CDR3 is 11 amino acids. Trimming took off 7 bases at V and 1 base at J, with 4 bases between the two ends. Germline V gene data show CDR1 as LNHDA and CDR2 as SQIVND (reference sequence). The CDR3 DNA is TGTGCCAGTACGGAGAACACTGAAGCTTTCTTT. Protein product: CASTENTEAFF.

This rearrangement joins TRBV19 to TRBJ1-5; TRBD1 is a possible D gene (5 bases). The V gene's germline CDR1 is LNHDA and CDR2 SQIVND (reference sequence). The germline V and J ends were trimmed by 6 bases and 1 base, with 10 bases remaining between them. The CDR3 loop spans 14 amino acids. CDR3 sequence: CASRHKGSNQPQHF. The CDR3 DNA sequence: TGTGCCAGTAGACACAAGGGGAGCAATCAGCCCCAGCATTTT.